The source of this TCR beta chain is a study of blood T cell repertoires in COVID-19. In the study overall: Acute and convalescent COVID-19 samples came from the United States, Italy and Spain. The analysed material was cDNA or gDNA that came from T cells, B-cell-depleted T cells, or PBMCs.

Original data processing: Amplification of reference gene primers was used by the study to estimate nucleated cell counts. Produced via immunoSEQ multiplex PCR; TCRdb's table is partial and in-frame only. The V and J calls and clone size were taken over from that table, and D and trimming were inferred from the DNA. The sample lists about 100,000 clones, approximately 85% occurring once. The germline gives CDR1 DFQATT, CDR2 SNEGSKA (reference sequence). The CDR3 length is 11 residues. V dropped 7 bases and J dropped 3; count of bases not matched to a gene: 2. The source is a man between 35 and 55 years old with active or convalescent COVID-19. The chain employs TRBV20-1 and TRBJ2-5; TRBD1 matches 7 bases. Sequences were obtained from peripheral blood. Here the CDR3 reads CSVGQKETQYF. The DNA of the CDR3 is TGCAGTGTGGGACAGAAAGAGACCCAGTACTTC.